Below, 5 T cell receptor beta chains from the same sample are listed, as sequenced in a study of blood T cell repertoires in COVID-19. Profiling relied on immunoSEQ multiplex PCR, and the TCRdb table lists in-frame clones only, not all of them. This sample has fewer than 200,000 clones, with around four fifths found just once. Sequenced: peripheral blood. These receptors were taken from a woman at least 80 years old with active or convalescent COVID-19.

The chain uses TRBV6-5 and TRBJ1-5; the D is unclear. CDR1 is MNHEY and CDR2 is SVGAGI in the germline V gene. The CDR3 contains 11 residues. The ends were cut back, 8 bases at V and 2 bases at J, with 4 bases in the middle. The chain's CDR3 is CASSGNQPQHF. Here the CDR3 DNA reads TGTGCCAGCTCGGGCAATCAGCCCCAGCATTTT.

This clone was seen a handful of times. The V call is TRBV9, the J call TRBJ1-1; D remains ambiguous. The CDR3 loop spans 13 amino acids. Trimming stripped 3 bases from V and 0 bases from J, with 6 bases between. From germline, CDR1 is SGDLS and CDR2 YYNGEE. CDR3 amino acids: CASSGGVNTEAFF. The CDR3 nucleotides are TGTGCCAGCAGCGGTGGAGTGAACACTGAAGCTTTCTTT. Full variable domain (outside the CDR3, taken from reference TRBV9 and TRBJ1-1): DSGVTQTPKHLITATGQRVTLRCSPRSGDLSVYWYQQSLDQGLQFLIQYYNGEERAKGNILERFSAQQFPDLHSELNLSSLELGDSALYFCASSGGVNTEAFFGQGTRLTVV.

In the case of this clone: Other DNA sequences in this sample translate to the same CDR3. The V and J genes are TRBV30 and TRBJ1-1; D is ambiguous. The germline V and J ends were trimmed by 5 bases and 2 bases, with 12 bases remaining between them. This CDR3 is 13 amino acids long. Germline V gene sequence: CDR1 GTSNPN, CDR2 SVGIG (reference sequence). Here the CDR3 reads CAWGRKSNTEAFF. For the CDR3, the DNA is TGTGCCTGGGGGAGAAAATCCAACACTGAAGCTTTCTTT. Supplemented by reference TRBV30 and TRBJ1-1, the full variable domain reads SQTIHQWPATLVQPVGSPLSLECTVEGTSNPNLYWYRQAAGRGLQLLFYSVGIGQISSEVPQNLSASRPQDRQFILSSKKLLLSDSGFYLCAWGRKSNTEAFFGQGTRLTVV.

V gene TRBV6-6 combines with J gene TRBJ2-5; D might be TRBD1 (5 bases). This CDR3 has 11 residues. Germline loops: CDR1 MNHNY, CDR2 SVGAGI (reference sequence). V gave up 8 bases and J gave up 5 bases, with 9 bases separating them. Here the CDR3 reads CASQKGETQYF. The DNA of the CDR3 is TGTGCCAGCCAAAAGGGGGAGACCCAGTACTTC.

This chain joins TRBV5-1 and TRBJ2-1; TRBD2 might be the D (5 bases). This CDR3 contains 13 residues. The V gene's germline CDR1 is SGHRS and CDR2 YFSETQ. V shed 5 bases and J shed 5 bases, with 11 bases lying between them. CDR3 DNA sequence: TGCGCCAGCAGACGGGGTATTAACAATGAGCAGTTCTTC. Residues: CASRRGINNEQFF.